These T cell receptor beta chains were read from a single sample in a study of cytomegalovirus exposure and HLA in healthy donors. Sequenced by immunoSEQ multiplex PCR; TCRdb stores in-frame clones only, minus some. The sample contains 35,000 to 50,000 clones, about 60% of which appear only once. Sequencing was done on a sample of PBMCs. These receptors were obtained from a human donor in good health. CDR3s leave out the opening cysteine and the closing phenylalanine or tryptophan. Expanded clones get a size class; other rows say once, few or many, or leave the size out.

>TRBV5-4|TRBJ1-2|NA
ASSLGQGERGYT
>TRBV2|TRBJ1-1|few
AGGKQVNTEAF
>TRBV19|TRBJ2-2|NA
ASRQGSGELF
>TRBV29-1|TRBJ1-2|NA
SVEMFGQGGYGYT
>TRBV11-2|TRBJ2-7|NA
ASSLEAGSPYEQY
>TRBV7-2|TRBJ1-6|NA
ASSWDSYNSPLH
>TRBV14|TRBJ2-1|NA
ASSRTGAYNEQF
>TRBV5-4|TRBJ2-5|NA
ASRTLAGVQETQY
>TRBV7-2|TRBJ2-7|few
ASSLGQGGQQY
>TRBV9|TRBJ2-1|NA
ASSVESEQF
>TRBV13|TRBJ2-7|NA
ASSRTSDRSEQQY
>TRBV13|TRBJ2-2|NA
ANSLGARTGELF
>TRBV1|TRBJ1-4|NA
TSSQGPDNNEKLF
>TRBV4-2|TRBJ1-2|NA
ASSQDLGQGVGYT
>TRBV19|TRBJ1-1|few
ASSIQAGRAF